This record covers a single T cell receptor beta chain. The antigen it recognizes is unknown. It has no much larger one-base neighbor in the sample; base qualities were not kept. The meaning of the sample's time point label: about 28 days (+/-7) after the second vaccine dose. AZD1222 recipients with second doses at about 4 weeks or about 12 weeks were pooled, because spike-specific TCR depth and breadth did not differ between schedules. Vaccinee samples were obtained from the UK trials COV001 and COV002, which included a single-blind randomized controlled phase 2/3 trial of AZD1222 (ChAdOx1 nCoV-19) in healthy adults. Trial participant PBMC samples were collected at day 0 and day 28 after the second dose for TCRbeta chain sequencing. The data derive from a study of T cell responses to AZD1222 COVID-19 vaccine (dated by TCRdb to about 2021). Concerning the study at large: A total of under 250 trial participants underwent TCR sequencing, of whom about 210 had received two doses of AZD1222 and 26 had received two doses of the MenACWY control vaccine. Enrollment into the trials was organized by age into subgroups of 18-55, 56-69 and 70-plus years, and those subgroups contained around 150, 28 and 57 TCR-sequenced participants, respectively.

What the study reported, not specific to this receptor: Reportedly, close to half of the unique spike-specific TCRs recognized epitopes lying outside the regions that are mutated in the B.1.351 and B.1.1.7 variants. Conclusions about previously exposed vaccinees were limited because only a handful of AZD1222 recipients were SARS-CoV-2 seropositive at baseline. The whole spike protein was spanned by vaccine-associated CD4 TCRs, and dominant responses were seen in regions 160-218 and 743-854. In the small 56-69-year group, the increase in depth fell short of significance, most likely because of low power. A significant rise in spike-specific TCR breadth and depth was observed after two AZD1222 doses relative to day 0 and relative to MenACWY recipients. No day 14 peak-response samples were available, so repertoires were characterized only after the peak T cell response. Participants were mostly white British, with more females than males. The authors suggested clonal diversity may have been underestimated.

As encoded in the germline V gene, CDR1 is MRHNA while CDR2 is SNTAGT. The CDR3 starts with the cysteine, ends with the phenylalanine, and has 16 residues. Only the CDR3 part of the read is kept: 48 bases, read in frame from the first base. V and J are trimmed by 0 bases and 9 bases, and the gene matches miss 10 bases of the junction. The CDR3 regions of human TCRbeta chains were analyzed by immunosequencing. The original pipeline was this. TCRs in the repertoires were matched against a reference library of SARS-CoV-2-specific TCRs that had been generated with the MIRA antigen-specificity platform. Breadth was defined as the fraction of unique TCRs that were SARS-CoV-2-associated, and depth was defined as the fraction of total T cells that were SARS-CoV-2-associated. Using the MIRA data, each spike-specific TCR was assigned both to the spike region to which the TCR was reactive and to a CD4 or CD8 class. Log10-transformed breadth and depth values were compared by one-way ANOVA with Sidak's multiple comparisons tests. TCRdb holds this immuneACCESS table with in-frame rearrangements only. Some clones are missing; in checked studies, unresolved V genes explain under half, and the rest has no known cause. Clone size and the V and J calls come from that table; the DNA yielded D and trimming. The sample table shows 140,000 or so clones, and approximately 90% are seen once. Of the sample, roughly 4% is held by the ten largest clones.

The sample was peripheral blood, taken 28 days after the second AZD1222 dose. Recombination linked TRBV6-4 to TRBJ2-1; the central 8 bases match TRBD2. This sequence was found in an adult who received the AZD1222 COVID-19 vaccine. The CDR3 amino acid sequence is: CASSDSSRGLVPEQFF. The nucleotide sequence reads as follows: TGTGCCAGCAGTGACTCGTCGCGGGGACTAGTGCCTGAGCAGTTCTTC.